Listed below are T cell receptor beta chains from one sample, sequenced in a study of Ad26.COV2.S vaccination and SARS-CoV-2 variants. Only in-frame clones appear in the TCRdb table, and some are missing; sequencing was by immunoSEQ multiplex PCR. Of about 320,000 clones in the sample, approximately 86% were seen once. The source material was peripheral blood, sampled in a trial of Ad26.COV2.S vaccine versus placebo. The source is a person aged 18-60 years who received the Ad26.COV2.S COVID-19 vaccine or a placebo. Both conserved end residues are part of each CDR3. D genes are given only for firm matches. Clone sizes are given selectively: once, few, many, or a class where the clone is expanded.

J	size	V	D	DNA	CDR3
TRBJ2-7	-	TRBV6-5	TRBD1	TGTGCCAGCAGATCCGGACAGGGGGTTTACGAGCAGTACTTC	CASRSGQGVYEQYF
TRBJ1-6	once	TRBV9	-	TGTGCCAGCAGCGTAGATTGGGGTTATTCACCCCTCCACTTT	CASSVDWGYSPLHF
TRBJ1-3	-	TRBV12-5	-	TGTGCTAGTGGTTTGACCCAAGTTACAGGGATTGGAAACACCATATATTTT	CASGLTQVTGIGNTIYF
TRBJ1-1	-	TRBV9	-	TGTGCCAGCAGCGTATATCCGGGGACTGAAGCTTTCTTT	CASSVYPGTEAFF
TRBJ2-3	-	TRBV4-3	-	TGCGCCAGCAGCCACTGGACAAGCACAGATACGCAGTATTTT	CASSHWTSTDTQYF
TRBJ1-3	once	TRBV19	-	TGTGCCAGTAGTATTCGGGCTACCAGCTCTGGAAACACCATATATTTT	CASSIRATSSGNTIYF
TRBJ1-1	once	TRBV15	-	TGTGCCACCAGCAGGAGAATTTGGGGGGACGGTGAAGCTTTCTTT	CATSRRIWGDGEAFF
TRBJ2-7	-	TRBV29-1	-	TGCAGCGTTGGTAGGGGGGGGGCGGAATACGAGCAGTACTTC	CSVGRGGAEYEQYF
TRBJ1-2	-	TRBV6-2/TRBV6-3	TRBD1	TGTGCCAGCAGTCCCCTTTGGACAGGGGCAAACTATGGCTACACCTTC	CASSPLWTGANYGYTF
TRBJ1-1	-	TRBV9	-	TGTGCCAGCAGCGTCAGGGGAGGTGGAGGGAACTACTGCAAGGGGAACACTGAAGCTTTCTTT	CASSVRGGGGNYCKGNTEAFF
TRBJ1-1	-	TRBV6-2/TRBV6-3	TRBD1	TGTGCCAGCAGTACAGGGGGCCGGGCTCAAGCTTTCTTT	CASSTGGRAQAFF
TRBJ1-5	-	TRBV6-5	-	TGTGCCGCTCACAGGGACAGCAATCAGCCCCAGCATTTT	CAAHRDSNQPQHF
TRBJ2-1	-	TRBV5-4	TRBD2	TGTGCCAGCAGCTTGGTGGGAGGGACTAGCAGAATGAATGAGCAGTTCTTC	CASSLVGGTSRMNEQFF
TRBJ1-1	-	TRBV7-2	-	TGTGCCAGCAGCTTAGACATCGGAGAAGCTTTCTTT	CASSLDIGEAFF
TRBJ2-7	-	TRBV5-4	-	TGTGCCAGCAGCTTGGGACCGGCCCCCTACGAGCAGTACTTC	CASSLGPAPYEQYF
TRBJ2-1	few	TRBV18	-	TGTGCCAGCTCACCACTTCGGGGAGGTGAGCAGTTCTTC	CASSPLRGGEQFF
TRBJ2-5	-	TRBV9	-	TGTGCCAGCAGCGTATCCCACTACGGACGGGAGACCCAGTACTTC	CASSVSHYGRETQYF
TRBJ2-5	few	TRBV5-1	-	TGCGCCAGCAGCTTGGAACAGGCAGTCGGGACCCAGTACTTC	CASSLEQAVGTQYF
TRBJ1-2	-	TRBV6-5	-	TGTGCCAGCAGTCCTACAGTTTACTATGGCTACACCTTC	CASSPTVYYGYTF
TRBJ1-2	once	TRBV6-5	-	TGTGCCAGCAAGAGAGCAGGAGCTAACTATGGCTACACCTTC	CASKRAGANYGYTF
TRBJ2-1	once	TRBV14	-	TGTGCCAGCAGCCAAGAGAGGCGAGGGCTGCTCAATGAGCAGTTCTTC	CASSQERRGLLNEQFF
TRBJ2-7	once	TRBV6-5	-	TGTGCCAGCAATCCCTTCGGGGGATCCTCCTACGAGCAGTACTTC	CASNPFGGSSYEQYF
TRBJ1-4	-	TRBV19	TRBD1	TGTGCCAGTAGTTCGACAGGGGGCGAAGAAAAACTGTTTTTT	CASSSTGGEEKLFF